The rows below give T cell receptor beta chains drawn from one sample of a study of PD-L1 blockade in urothelial cancer. Here immunoSEQ multiplex PCR was the method, and the copy in TCRdb shows in-frame clones only, minus some. This table has tens of thousands of clones, over 80% appearing once. Source: PBMCs, taken around atezolizumab (anti-PD-L1) treatment. All receptors come from a man between 65 and 85 years old with urothelial cancer. Both conserved end residues are part of each CDR3. D genes are given only for firm matches. Only part of the rows carry a size: once, few, many, or a class if the clone is expanded.

clone_size	v_call	d_call	j_call	cdr3_nt	cdr3_aa
medium-sized	TRBV27	TRBD2	TRBJ2-5	TGTGCCAGCAGTACCTGGACTAGCGGGGGGGTAGGTGAGACCCAGTACTTC	CASSTWTSGGVGETQYF
.	TRBV7-2	TRBD2	TRBJ2-7	TGTGCCAGCAGCCGTAGCGGGACCAGCTCCTACGAGCAGTACTTC	CASSRSGTSSYEQYF
.	TRBV5-1	.	TRBJ1-2	TGCGCCAGCAGCAGGGACGGGACAACTCTCTCAAACTATGGCTACACCTTC	CASSRDGTTLSNYGYTF
once	TRBV4-1	TRBD2	TRBJ2-1	TGCGCCAGCAGCCAAGATGGCCAAGGTAGCGGGAGTCGGAATGAGCAGTTCTTC	CASSQDGQGSGSRNEQFF
few	TRBV7-2	TRBD2	TRBJ2-7	TGTGCCAGCAGCTTAGCGCCTGGGGGAGGGTCCTACGAGCAGTACTTC	CASSLAPGGGSYEQYF
.	TRBV29-1	TRBD1	TRBJ1-1	TGCAGCGTTGAACCGGGACAGGGGTGGACTGAAGCTTTCTTT	CSVEPGQGWTEAFF
.	TRBV5-4	.	TRBJ2-7	TGTGCCAGCAGCCGGGACAACTACGAGCAGTACTTC	CASSRDNYEQYF
.	TRBV7-2	TRBD1	TRBJ2-7	TGTGCCAGCAGTCTGGGACAGGGGGCCTACGAGCAGTACTTC	CASSLGQGAYEQYF
.	TRBV29-1	TRBD1	TRBJ2-5	TGCAGCGCGACAGACAGGGGGCGCCTGGAGACCCAGTACTTC	CSATDRGRLETQYF
.	TRBV19	.	TRBJ1-3	TGTGCCAGTAGTCCACAGGGAAACACCATATATTTT	CASSPQGNTIYF
.	TRBV30	.	TRBJ2-1	TGTGCCTGGACTCTGGGGAGCTCCTACAATGAGCAGTTCTTC	CAWTLGSSYNEQFF
.	TRBV10-3	.	TRBJ1-1	TGTGCCATCAGAGACGGCGGGAACACTGAAGCTTTCTTT	CAIRDGGNTEAFF
few	TRBV4-1	.	TRBJ2-2	TGCGCCAGCAGCCAAGGGGGGGGGCCTGTTCCCGGGGAGCTGTTTTTT	CASSQGGGPVPGELFF
.	TRBV2	TRBD1	TRBJ1-5	TGTGCCAGCAGTGTACAGGGGTTCCAGCCCCAGCATTTT	CASSVQGFQPQHF
.	TRBV7-6	.	TRBJ2-5	TGTGCCAGCAGCTTATTCCCAGGTGGTTACCAAGAGACCCAGTACTTC	CASSLFPGGYQETQYF
.	TRBV28	.	TRBJ2-3	TGTGCCAGCAGAGCGGGTTTTCTCACAGATACGCAGTATTTT	CASRAGFLTDTQYF